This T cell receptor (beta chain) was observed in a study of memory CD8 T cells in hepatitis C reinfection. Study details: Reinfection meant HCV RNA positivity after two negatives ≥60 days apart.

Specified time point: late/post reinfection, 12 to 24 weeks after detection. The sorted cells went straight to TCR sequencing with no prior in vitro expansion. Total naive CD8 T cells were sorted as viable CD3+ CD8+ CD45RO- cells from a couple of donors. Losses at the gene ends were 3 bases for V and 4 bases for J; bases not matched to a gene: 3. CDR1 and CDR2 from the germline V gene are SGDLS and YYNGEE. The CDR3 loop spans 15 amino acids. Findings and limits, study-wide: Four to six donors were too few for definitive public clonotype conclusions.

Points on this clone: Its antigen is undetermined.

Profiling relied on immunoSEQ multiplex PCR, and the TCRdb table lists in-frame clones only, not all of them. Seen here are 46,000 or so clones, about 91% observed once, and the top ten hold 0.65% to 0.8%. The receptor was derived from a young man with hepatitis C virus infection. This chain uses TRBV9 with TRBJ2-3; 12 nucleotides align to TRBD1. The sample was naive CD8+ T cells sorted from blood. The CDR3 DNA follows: TGTGCCAGCAGCGCCGGGACAGGGGGCCCAGATACGCAGTATTTT. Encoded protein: CASSAGTGGPDTQYF.